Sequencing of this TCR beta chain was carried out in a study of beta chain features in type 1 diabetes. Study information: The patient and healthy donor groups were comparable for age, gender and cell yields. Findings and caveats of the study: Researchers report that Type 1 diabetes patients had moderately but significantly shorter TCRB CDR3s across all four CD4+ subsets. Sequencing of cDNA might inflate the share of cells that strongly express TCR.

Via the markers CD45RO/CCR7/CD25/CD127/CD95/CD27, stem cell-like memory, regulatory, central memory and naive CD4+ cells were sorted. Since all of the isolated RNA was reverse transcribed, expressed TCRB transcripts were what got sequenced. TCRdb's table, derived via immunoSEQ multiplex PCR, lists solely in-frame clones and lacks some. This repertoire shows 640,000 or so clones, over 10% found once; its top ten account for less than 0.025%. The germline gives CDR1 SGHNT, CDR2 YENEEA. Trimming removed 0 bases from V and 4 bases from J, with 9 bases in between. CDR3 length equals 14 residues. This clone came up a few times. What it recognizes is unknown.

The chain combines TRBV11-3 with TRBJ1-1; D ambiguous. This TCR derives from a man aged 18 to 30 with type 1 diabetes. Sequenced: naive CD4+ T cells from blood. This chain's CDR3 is CASSLEWAGTEAFF. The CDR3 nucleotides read TGTGCCAGCAGCTTAGAATGGGCGGGCACTGAAGCTTTCTTT.